Listed here are 24 T cell receptor beta chains from one sample, sequenced in a study of blood T cell repertoires in COVID-19. Sequenced by immunoSEQ multiplex PCR; TCRdb stores in-frame clones only, minus some. The sample carries some 80,000 clones, 88% recorded once. Sequenced input: peripheral blood. The receptors come from a human donor in a cohort sampled during active COVID-19.

This chain uses TRBV2 with TRBJ1-2, with D unclear. Germline V gene lookup returns CDR1 SNHLY and CDR2 FYNNEI. The V end lost 5 bases, the J end lost 8 bases, and 18 bases lay between the germline ends. The CDR3 contains 14 residues. The DNA for the CDR3 is TGTGCCAGCAGTCTTAACTACCGGGGTGAGGGCTACACCTTC. Translated: CASSLNYRGEGYTF.

J is TRBJ1-2 and V is TRBV29-1; D is undetermined. Germline CDR1 SQVTM, CDR2 ANQGSEA. The CDR3 has 13 amino acids. The V end lost 4 bases, the J end lost 4 bases, and 13 bases lay between the germline ends. CDR3 DNA sequence: TGCAGCGTTGGCAGCAGAGGGCCCTATGGCTACACCTTC. This gives the protein CSVGSRGPYGYTF.

The rearrangement uses TRBV9 and TRBJ2-2; D uncertain. Trimming removed 0 bases from V and 0 bases from J, with 3 bases in between. CDR3 length: 14 residues. The germline V gene encodes CDR1 SGDLS and CDR2 YYNGEE. CDR3 sequence reads: CASSVVANTGELFF. The DNA for the CDR3 is TGTGCCAGCAGCGTAGTAGCGAACACCGGGGAGCTGTTTTTT.

The CDR3 spells CASSRGGVVYEQYF. CDR3 coding DNA: TGTGCCAGCAGCCGGGGGGGAGTCGTTTACGAGCAGTACTTC. This chain links TRBV7-9 with TRBJ2-7; the match to TRBD2 covers 8 bases. With 5 bases clipped from V and 4 bases from J, the junction kept 7 bases outside the gene matches. Germline V gene sequence: CDR1 SEHNR, CDR2 FQNEAQ (reference sequence). The CDR3 totals 14 residues.

The table lists this clone with a count of one. Here the CDR3 DNA reads TGTGCCAGCAGCCGAAACTGGGCAGGGCAACAAGAGACCCAGTACTTC. Its translation is CASSRNWAGQQETQYF. The chain is built from TRBV27 and TRBJ2-5; D is perhaps TRBD1 (5 bases). The CDR3 sequence is 16 residues long. The V end lost 6 bases, the J end lost 2 bases, and 19 bases lay between the germline ends. The germline V gene encodes CDR1 MNHEY and CDR2 SMNVEV (reference sequence).

The J gene is TRBJ2-2, the V gene TRBV7-2, with 9 nucleotides matching TRBD1. Trimming took 4 bases from V and 7 from J; bases not matched to a gene: 7. There are 15 residues in the CDR3. CDR1 and CDR2 from the germline V gene are SGHTA and FQGNSA. Here the CDR3 DNA reads TGTGCCAGCAGCTCCGGACAGGGGTTTGGCGGGGAGCTGTTTTTT. Its translation is CASSSGQGFGGELFF. Complete variable domain (other parts from reference TRBV7-2 and TRBJ2-2): GAGVSQSPSNKVTEKGKDVELRCDPISGHTALYWYRQSLGQGLEFLIYFQGNSAPDKSGLPSDRFSAERTGGSVSTLTIQRTQQEDSAVYLCASSSGQGFGGELFFGEGSRLTVL.

This chain joins TRBV11-2 and TRBJ2-1; the match to TRBD1 covers 9 bases. CDR1 SGHAT and CDR2 FQNNGV come from the germline V gene. J was trimmed by 7 bases and V by 1 base; bases with no gene match: 8. The CDR3 runs 16 residues. CDR3: CASSLGRTGVVNEQFF. CDR3 DNA: TGTGCCAGCAGCTTAGGTCGGACAGGGGTGGTGAATGAGCAGTTCTTC.

The V gene is TRBV27, the J gene TRBJ1-5, with TRBD1 matching 9 bases. This CDR3 is 13 amino acids long. Per germline, CDR1 MNHEY and CDR2 SMNVEV (reference sequence). The V gene end was trimmed by 6 bases and the J gene end by 5 bases; junction bases not matched to a gene: 2. The CDR3 here is CASRGTGYQPQHF. The CDR3 DNA follows: TGTGCCAGCAGAGGGACAGGGTATCAGCCCCAGCATTTT.

This chain links TRBV3-1 (or the pseudogene TRBV3-2) with TRBJ2-7; 11 positions agree with TRBD2. There are 18 residues in the CDR3. J was trimmed by 0 bases and V by 1 base; bases with no gene match: 8. CDR1 and CDR2 (germline): LGHDT, YNNKEL (reference sequence). The DNA of the CDR3 is TGTGCCAGCAGCCAAGGGGGGCCTAGCGGGAGGAGCTCCTACGAGCAGTACTTC. This translates into CASSQGGPSGRSSYEQYF.

The chain is built from TRBV12-3 or TRBV12-4 and TRBJ1-2; TRBD1 might be the D (5 bases). The CDR3 runs to 13 residues. Trimming cost V 5 bases and J 3 bases, with 10 bases left between them. CDR3 sequence (DNA): TGTGCCAGCAGTCGGGGAGGGGACTATGGCTACACCTTC. This encodes CASSRGGDYGYTF.

In this sample, this clone turned up a few times. The chain carries TRBV19 and TRBJ1-1, with D possibly matching TRBD1 (6 bases). Germline CDR1 reads LNHDA; CDR2 reads SQIVND (reference sequence). This CDR3 is 13 amino acids long. Trimming stripped 3 bases from V and 4 bases from J, with 9 bases between. CDR3 protein: CASSMNRVTEAFF. The CDR3 DNA reads TGTGCCAGTAGTATGAACAGGGTCACTGAAGCTTTCTTT.

V is TRBV28 and J is TRBJ1-2; 10 bases are a match to TRBD1. Germline V gene data show CDR1 as MDHEN and CDR2 as SYDVKM. The junction had 6 bases not matched to a gene; V was cut back by 3 bases and J by 5 bases. This CDR3 contains 15 residues. The CDR3 DNA reads as TGTGCCAGCAGTTTGGCCGGGACAGGGGCGTATGGCTACACCTTC. It specifies CASSLAGTGAYGYTF.

V is TRBV28 and J is TRBJ2-7, with 16 bases matching TRBD2. Trimming at V came to 2 bases and at J to 3 bases, leaving 4 bases not matched to a gene. CDR3 length: 17 residues. The V gene's germline CDR1 is MDHEN and CDR2 SYDVKM. The CDR3 loop reads CASSLGTSGRAGYEQYF. The CDR3 DNA reads as TGTGCCAGCAGTTTAGGGACTAGCGGGAGGGCCGGCTACGAGCAGTACTTC.

This chain joins TRBV19 and TRBJ2-5; 7 positions match TRBD1. CDR3 length equals 14 residues. V lost 5 bases, J lost 2 bases, and 5 bases stayed unmatched. In germline, CDR1 is LNHDA, CDR2 SQIVND (reference sequence). CDR3 protein: CASSDRARQETQYF. The CDR3 region has the DNA TGTGCCAGTAGTGACAGGGCAAGGCAAGAGACCCAGTACTTC.

This clone was detected once. The rearrangement links TRBV20-1 to TRBJ2-5; TRBD2 matches at 12 bases. Germline trimming cut 3 bases from V and 1 base from J; bases unmatched to any gene: 12. The CDR3 has 18 residues. CDR1 is DFQATT and CDR2 is SNEGSKA in the germline V gene (reference sequence). The CDR3 DNA reads TGCAGTGCTAGTCGCCTGAAGACTAGCGGGGGCCCCCAAGAGACCCAGTACTTC. It is translated as CSASRLKTSGGPQETQYF.

CDR3 coding DNA: TGTGCCAGCAGCCAAGGTCTAGCTAGCGGGAGAGATACGCAGTATTTT. Protein product: CASSQGLASGRDTQYF. The V gene is TRBV4-2, the J gene TRBJ2-3, with 10 bases that match TRBD2. The J segment lost 5 bases and the V segment lost 1 base, leaving 6 bases of the junction unmatched. The CDR3 has 16 residues. Germline CDR1 is LGHNA and CDR2 is YNFKEQ.

J is TRBJ2-3 and V is TRBV18; D is uncertain. Deletions cut 4 bases from V and 0 bases from J, with 5 bases between. The CDR3 covers 13 residues. Germline assignment: CDR1 KGHSH and CDR2 LQKENI. The CDR3 protein is CASSRASTDTQYF. CDR3 coding DNA: TGTGCCAGCTCACGCGCCAGCACAGATACGCAGTATTTT. Using reference TRBV18 and TRBJ2-3 for the parts outside the CDR3, the full variable domain is NAGVMQNPRHLVRRRGQEARLRCSPMKGHSHVYWYRQLPEEGLKFMVYLQKENIIDESGMPKERFSAEFPKEGPSILRIQQVVRGDSAAYFCASSRASTDTQYFGPGTRLTVL.

The gene calls are TRBV6-4 and TRBJ2-3; D may be TRBD2 (5 bases). V was cut by 0 bases and J by 0 bases, with 10 bases left in between. Germline V CDR1 and CDR2: MRHNA, SNTAGT. This CDR3 spans 16 amino acids. Written as DNA, the CDR3 is TGTGCCAGCAGTGACTCGGCGGAGGAGAGCACAGATACGCAGTATTTT. This encodes CASSDSAEESTDTQYF.

V usage is TRBV6-1 and J usage is TRBJ2-5; 13 bases align to TRBD2. Per germline, CDR1 MNHNS and CDR2 SASEGT. V lost 3 bases and J lost 7; bases outside the gene matches: 5. The CDR3 covers 15 residues. CDR3 sequence (DNA): TGTGCCAGCAGTGATCGGACTAGCGGGAGAGGGACCCAGTACTTC. It specifies CASSDRTSGRGTQYF.

This clone appeared a few times. This chain links TRBV13 with TRBJ2-2; maybe TRBD1 (6 bases). The CDR3 loop spans 17 amino acids. CDR1 and CDR2 from the germline V gene are PRHDT and FYEKMQ (reference sequence). V was shortened by 3 bases and J by 0 bases, with 14 bases between the two germline ends. CDR3 amino acids: CASSFSPGHPNTGELFF. The CDR3 bases are TGTGCCAGCAGCTTTTCTCCGGGACACCCGAACACCGGGGAGCTGTTTTTT.

CDR3 nucleotides: TGTGCCAGCAGCAACCGGGACAGGGGTACCGGGGAGCTGTTTTTT. Its translation: CASSNRDRGTGELFF. The rearrangement links TRBV7-8 to TRBJ2-2, with 10 bases aligning to TRBD1. V lost 5 bases to trimming and J lost 5 bases; unmatched junction nucleotides: 5. The CDR3 is 15 residues long. Germline-derived CDR1 and CDR2 are SGHVS and FQNEAQ.

The rearrangement links TRBV10-3 to TRBJ1-2, with D perhaps matching TRBD1 (5 bases). V dropped 7 bases and J dropped 0 bases, with 12 bases sitting between them. There are 14 residues in the CDR3. CDR1 is ENHRY and CDR2 is SYGVKD in the germline V gene. The DNA for the CDR3 is TGTGCCATCAATCCGACAGTAGCTAACTATGGCTACACCTTC. It codes for CAINPTVANYGYTF.

The rearrangement uses TRBV18 and TRBJ2-1; TRBD2 might be the D (7 bases). The CDR3 spans 15 residues. Germline CDR1 and CDR2: KGHSH and LQKENI. V was pared by 3 bases and J by 5 bases, with 14 bases between. The CDR3 protein is CASSPYIGGDNEQFF. CDR3 bases: TGTGCCAGCTCACCCTACATAGGGGGGGACAATGAGCAGTTCTTC.

The chain joins TRBV6-4 to TRBJ2-3; the D is unclear. Germline V gives CDR1 MRHNA, CDR2 SNTAGT. The V end lost 4 bases, the J end lost 0 bases, and 8 bases lay between the germline ends. This CDR3 spans 14 amino acids. Here the CDR3 DNA reads TGTGCCAGCAGTGGGAGCCTTAGCACAGATACGCAGTATTTT. Translating it yields CASSGSLSTDTQYF.